A single sample is the source of the 8 T cell receptor beta chains below, sequenced in a study of regulatory T cells in long-lasting Graves disease. TCR beta libraries were built with iRepertoire HTBI primers and Arm-PCR of CDR3 regions. From the multiplex PCR reads, TCRdb called clonotypes with MiXCR, one entry per CDR3 protein. In the table there are some 440,000 distinct CDR3 sequences, less than 25% of which are singletons. Time point in this sample: persistent/refractory GD, antithyroid drugs over 5 years with positive TRAb. Preparation of the TCR library used RNA extracted from PBMCs. The specimen comprised peripheral blood mononuclear cells (PBMCs), sampled when the disease was refractory, from a patient treated with antithyroid drugs. These receptors originate from a female donor with Graves disease.

CDR3 residues: CASSPGPEVEQFF. DNA for the CDR3: TGTGCCAGCAGCCCTGGACCGGAGGTAGAGCAGTTCTTC. The chain carries TRBV11-2 and TRBJ2-1; a possible D gene is TRBD2 (5 bases). Germline CDR1 and CDR2: SGHAT and FQNNGV. The CDR3 loop spans 13 amino acids. The V gene lost 5 bases and the J gene lost 10 bases, with 15 bases spanning the gap.

As for this clonotype: The germline gene is not matched at one end of the junction; a read error may be the cause. This chain connects TRBV12-3 or TRBV12-4 to TRBJ1-1; D remains unclear. The CDR3 extends over 13 amino acids. In nucleotides, the CDR3 is TGTGCCAGCAGTTTAGTTCAGAACACTGAAGCTTCCTTT. This translates into CASSLVQNTEASF.

The chain uses TRBV15 and TRBJ1-1; no clear D gene. In germline, CDR1 is LNHNV, CDR2 YYDKDF (reference sequence). V lost 0 bases to trimming and J lost 1 base, with 9 bases between them. The CDR3 runs to 15 residues. CDR3 sequence reads: CATSRDPQANTEAFF. The CDR3 DNA reads as TGTGCCACCAGCAGAGACCCCCAGGCGAACACTGAAGCTTTCTTT.

This clonotype was observed a handful of times. The J gene is TRBJ2-2, the V gene TRBV6-4, with 7 nucleotides matching TRBD2. CDR1 is MRHNA and CDR2 is SNTAGT in the germline V gene. Trimming removed 8 bases from V and 7 bases from J; junction bases left unmatched: 13. There are 15 residues in the CDR3. CDR3 nucleotide sequence: TGTGCCAGCCAAAGGGGACTACATACCAGCGGGGAGCTGTTTTTT. Its protein product is CASQRGLHTSGELFF.

This clonotype was recorded a few times. The V call is TRBV19, the J call TRBJ2-5; 10 bases map to TRBD1. The junction had 3 bases not matched to a gene; V was cut back by 4 bases and J by 4 bases. The CDR3 totals 14 residues. Germline CDR1 reads LNHDA; CDR2 reads SQIVND (reference sequence). The CDR3 reads CASSTRDRGETQYF. DNA of the CDR3: TGTGCCAGTAGTACCCGGGACAGGGGAGAGACCCAGTACTTC. Drawing the rest from reference TRBV19 and TRBJ2-5, the complete variable domain is DGGITQSPKYLFRKEGQNVTLSCEQNLNHDAMYWYRQDPGQGLRLIYYSQIVNDFQKGDIAEGYSVSREKKESFPLTVTSAQKNPTAFYLCASSTRDRGETQYFGPGTRLLVL.

This clonotype was counted at least ten times. The chain carries TRBV2 and TRBJ2-4; a weak D match, TRBD2 (5 bases). V was clipped by 0 bases and J by 9 bases, with 15 bases between them. Germline values: CDR1 SNHLY, CDR2 FYNNEI. The CDR3 covers 15 residues. The CDR3 loop reads CASSEASGMGSIQYF. CDR3 nucleotide sequence: TGTGCCAGCAGTGAAGCATCCGGGATGGGTAGCATTCAGTACTTC.

This clonotype was counted at least ten times. V gene TRBV2 combines with J gene TRBJ2-7; D unclear. The germline gives CDR1 SNHLY, CDR2 FYNNEI. Trimming cost V 6 bases and J 3 bases, with 6 bases left between them. The CDR3 is made up of 11 amino acids. CDR3 DNA: TGTGCCAGCAGCGCAGACTACGAGCAGTACTTC. Translation gives CASSADYEQYF.

This clonotype was picked up a small number of times. The gene calls are TRBV11-2 and TRBJ2-1; no clear D gene. The CDR3 is 12 residues long. Germline values: CDR1 SGHAT, CDR2 FQNNGV. V lost 1 base, J lost 4 bases, and 2 bases lay in between. This CDR3 is CASSLVYNEQFF. CDR3 nucleotide sequence: TGTGCCAGCAGCTTAGTGTACAATGAGCAGTTCTTC.